The TCR beta chain described here comes from a study of shared clonotypes between healthy human individuals. Study-wide results and caveats: Only a few donors were included, so the genetic and exposure-history diversity represented was limited.

With regard to this clone: The target antigen is unknown.

The CDR3 loop spans 15 amino acids. Germline V lookup: CDR1 SGHVS, CDR2 FNYEAQ. The V segment lost 1 base and the J segment 8 bases; nucleotides outside the gene matches: 8. Bulk PBMC genomic DNA spanned ten immunoSEQ deep plates. This table comes from immunoSEQ multiplex PCR, and its TCRdb copy is limited to in-frame clones, with some not included. The sample yields fewer than 600,000 clones, around 79% seen once. The clonotype originates from a woman in her forties in good health. Some clones in this sample may be carry-over from other donors' samples. The chain links TRBV7-6 to TRBJ2-1; TRBD2 agrees at 7 bases. The sequenced sample was PBMCs. The CDR3 nucleotides read TGTGCCAGCAGCTTAGGGGGAGGGCCCCTCCATGAGCAGTTCTTC. Residues: CASSLGGGPLHEQFF.